This T cell receptor beta chain derives from a study of blood T cell repertoires in COVID-19. Original analysis: The authors estimated nucleated cell counts from reference gene primer amplification. Data came from immunoSEQ multiplex PCR; TCRdb stores just in-frame clones and leaves some out. The V and J calls and clone size were taken over from that table, and D and trimming were inferred from the DNA. Seen here are around 290,000 clones, roughly nine tenths observed once, and the top ten hold about 2.6%. The CDR3 is 16 amino acids. The V end lost 3 bases, the J end lost 8 bases, and 20 bases lay between the germline ends. Germline assignment: CDR1 SGHNT and CDR2 YYREEE (reference sequence).

Sequencing input: PBMCs or T cells enriched from blood (not recorded which). This clonotype was sampled from a woman in her late teens or twenties who had recovered from COVID-19. The chain combines TRBV5-4 with TRBJ1-4; possibly TRBD1 for D (6 bases). Here the CDR3 DNA reads TGTGCCAGCAGCTCCCGGGTCCAGGGGCCGGGCGAAAAACTGTTTTTT. This codes for CASSSRVQGPGEKLFF.